Listed below are T cell receptor beta chains from one sample, sequenced in a study of blood T cell repertoires in COVID-19. Clones were read by immunoSEQ multiplex PCR, and TCRdb kept only the in-frame ones, dropping some. The sample has over 120,000 clones; around four fifths are singletons. The sample consisted of PBMCs or T cells enriched from blood (not recorded which). The receptors originated from a woman between 50 and 59 years old who had recovered from COVID-19. Both conserved end residues are part of each CDR3. D genes are given only for firm matches. Size is stated for part of the rows, as once, few or many counts, or as a class when the clone is expanded.

j_gene | v_gene | d_gene | abundance | CDR3nt | CDR3aa
TRBJ1-2 | TRBV23-1 | TRBD1 | NA | TGCGCCAGCAGTCAATATCTGGGGACAGGGGCCGTCTATGGCTACACCTTC | CASSQYLGTGAVYGYTF
TRBJ1-5 | TRBV9 | TRBD1 | NA | TGTGCCAGCAGCGTAGGGGGACAGGATAATCAGCCCCAGCATTTT | CASSVGGQDNQPQHF
TRBJ1-4 | TRBV2 | TRBD1 | NA | TGTGCCAGCAGTTTCCAGGGGGAAGAAAAACTGTTTTTT | CASSFQGEEKLFF
TRBJ1-3 | TRBV7-9 | NA | NA | TGTGCCAGCAGCTCGGGAGGAAACACCATATATTTT | CASSSGGNTIYF
TRBJ1-3 | TRBV5-8 | TRBD1 | NA | TGTGCCAGCAGCGACAGGGGACAAGGAAACACCATATATTTT | CASSDRGQGNTIYF
TRBJ2-3 | TRBV5-1 | NA | NA | TGCGCCAGCAGAAGGGGCCAAAGCACAGATACGCAGTATTTT | CASRRGQSTDTQYF
TRBJ1-1 | TRBV4-1 | NA | NA | TGCGCCAGCAGCCAAGATCGGGATACAGCGGCATCGAACACTGAAGCTTTCTTT | CASSQDRDTAASNTEAFF
TRBJ2-7 | TRBV4-1 | NA | NA | TGCGCCAGCGCTGAAGATACTAGCAGTGTTTACGAGCAGTACTTC | CASAEDTSSVYEQYF
TRBJ1-2 | TRBV19 | NA | NA | TGTGCCAGTAGCCCGAACACAGGGAGCTATGGCTACACCTTC | CASSPNTGSYGYTF
TRBJ1-4 | TRBV7-8 | NA | NA | TGTGCCAGCAGCTTATGGGGGGTCCACGCAACTAATGAAAAACTGTTTTTT | CASSLWGVHATNEKLFF
TRBJ2-5 | TRBV2 | TRBD2 | NA | TGTGCCAGCAGCGGCTCTAGCGGGGGCTACTTC | CASSGSSGGYF
TRBJ1-1 | TRBV7-9 | NA | NA | TGTGCCAGCAGCTTAGCAGAGACAGACACTGAAGCTTTCTTT | CASSLAETDTEAFF
TRBJ1-2 | TRBV7-2 | NA | NA | TGTGCCAGCAGCTTAGCAGGGGGCTATGGCTACACCTTC | CASSLAGGYGYTF
TRBJ2-7 | TRBV6-4 | NA | NA | TGTGCCAGCACGAGCCCGGGGGACGAGCAGTACTTC | CASTSPGDEQYF
TRBJ2-7 | TRBV11-1 | TRBD2 | NA | TGTGCCAGCAGCTTCGCAGCGGGAGATCCCTACGAGCAGTACTTC | CASSFAAGDPYEQYF
TRBJ1-1 | TRBV6-5 | NA | NA | TGTGCCAGTTGGGGGCGCAAAAAGAACACTGAAGCTTTCTTT | CASWGRKKNTEAFF
TRBJ1-1 | TRBV5-4 | TRBD1 | NA | TGTGCCAGCATGCCGACAGGGGGGACCAACACTGAAGCTTTCTTT | CASMPTGGTNTEAFF
TRBJ1-4 | TRBV6-6 | NA | NA | TGTGCCAGCAGTTACTCCGGGGGTACCAATGAAAAACTGTTTTTT | CASSYSGGTNEKLFF
TRBJ1-2 | TRBV20-1 | TRBD1 | NA | TGCAGTGCTAGTCCAGGGGGAAGAAACTATGGCTACACCTTC | CSASPGGRNYGYTF
TRBJ1-1 | TRBV27 | NA | NA | TGTGCCAGCAGTTTTCAGGAAAGCCGGGAAGCTTTCTTT | CASSFQESREAFF
TRBJ2-1 | TRBV11-2 | NA | NA | TGTGCCAGCAGCTTAGTTGAGGGGGGGGCCTACAATGAGCAGTTCTTC | CASSLVEGGAYNEQFF
TRBJ1-3 | TRBV5-4 | NA | NA | TGTGCCAGCAGCAGAGACAGGGGAAACACCATATATTTT | CASSRDRGNTIYF
TRBJ2-7 | TRBV19 | TRBD1 | NA | TGTGCCACTAGACAGACGGGACAGGGGCTCGTTGAGTACTTC | CATRQTGQGLVEYF
TRBJ2-7 | TRBV5-6 | NA | NA | TGTGCCAGCAGCTTTCTACGGGGGATCAACGAGCAGTACTTC | CASSFLRGINEQYF
TRBJ1-5 | TRBV5-1 | TRBD1 | NA | TGCGCCAGCAGTCGAACAGGGGGCCCCGATCAGCCCCAGCATTTT | CASSRTGGPDQPQHF
TRBJ2-1 | TRBV9 | NA | NA | TGTGCCAGCAGCGTAGCTCCCTCTAATGAGCAGTTCTTC | CASSVAPSNEQFF
TRBJ1-1 | TRBV18 | TRBD1 | NA | TGTGCCAGCTCACCATCCCGGACAGGGGGCACAGAAGCTTTCTTT | CASSPSRTGGTEAFF
TRBJ1-6 | TRBV5-4 | TRBD1 | NA | TGTGCCAGCAGCTTTAGGGGACAGGGAGAACCACCCCTCCACTTT | CASSFRGQGEPPLHF
TRBJ1-2 | TRBV5-4 | NA | NA | TGTGCCAGCAGCAGGGAGGACTATGGCTACACCTTC | CASSREDYGYTF
TRBJ2-6 | TRBV6-6 | TRBD1 | NA | TGTGCCAGCAGCTCACCCGACAGGGGGGCGATCTCTGGGGCCAACGTCCTGACTTTC | CASSSPDRGAISGANVLTF
TRBJ1-4 | TRBV3-1/TRBV3-2 | NA | few | TGTGCCAGCAGCGCTTGGCAATCTAATGAAAAACTGTTTTTT | CASSAWQSNEKLFF
TRBJ2-2 | TRBV2 | TRBD1 | few | TGTGCCAGCAGTCCGGGACAGGGGGCAACCGGGGAGCTGTTTTTT | CASSPGQGATGELFF
TRBJ1-3 | TRBV6-5 | TRBD1 | NA | TGTGCCAGCAGTTACACCGGGACAGGGAGTGGAAACACCATATATTTT | CASSYTGTGSGNTIYF
TRBJ2-1 | TRBV18 | TRBD2 | NA | TGTGCCAGCTCACCTCCGGGGGGGCGATCCTACAATGAGCAGTTCTTC | CASSPPGGRSYNEQFF
TRBJ2-1 | TRBV2 | TRBD2 | NA | TGTGCCAGCAGAGGGACTAGCGGGGGGGCCAGGAAGTTCTTC | CASRGTSGGARKFF
TRBJ2-1 | TRBV7-9 | NA | NA | TGTGCCAGCAGCCTGAGTTTCTTCGCCTACAATGAGCAGTTCTTC | CASSLSFFAYNEQFF
TRBJ1-3 | TRBV2 | NA | many | TGTGCCAGCAGACAGTCGTTCTCTGGAAACACCATATATTTT | CASRQSFSGNTIYF
TRBJ1-6 | TRBV2 | TRBD1 | few | TGTGCCAGCAGTAGACAGGGGTCTGATAATTCACCCCTCCACTTT | CASSRQGSDNSPLHF
TRBJ1-2 | TRBV29-1 | NA | NA | TGCAGCGTTGATCCAGGGAACATTCCTAACTATGGCTACACCTTC | CSVDPGNIPNYGYTF
TRBJ1-5 | TRBV7-8 | NA | NA | TGTGCCAGCAGCTTACCCGGGACACCCCTGAGCAATCAGCCCCAGCATTTT | CASSLPGTPLSNQPQHF
TRBJ1-6 | TRBV30 | NA | NA | TGTGCCTGGACGGGGGGGGCCTGGGATAATTCACCCCTCCACTTT | CAWTGGAWDNSPLHF
TRBJ1-3 | TRBV7-6 | TRBD1 | NA | TGTGCCAGCAGCTTGGGACAGGCTTTCTCTGGAAACACCATATATTTT | CASSLGQAFSGNTIYF
TRBJ1-6 | TRBV4-2 | TRBD1 | NA | TGTGCCAGCAGCCAAGTGGACAGGGTGTTGAATTCACCCCTCCACTTT | CASSQVDRVLNSPLHF
TRBJ1-2 | TRBV27 | TRBD1 | NA | TGTGCCAGCAGTCGGACAGGGTATTCGCCCTTCTACACCTTC | CASSRTGYSPFYTF
TRBJ1-4 | TRBV28 | NA | many | TGTGCCAGCAGTTTATCTCGCCGGGACATCGTTTGGGGACTGTTTTTT | CASSLSRRDIVWGLFF
TRBJ1-2 | TRBV27 | TRBD1 | once | TGTGCCAGCAGTTCCACAGGGGGCGACTATGGCTACACCTTC | CASSSTGGDYGYTF
TRBJ1-6 | TRBV27 | TRBD1 | NA | TGTGCCAGCAGTGACAGGGGGCGCTATAATTCACCCCTCCACTTT | CASSDRGRYNSPLHF
TRBJ1-1 | TRBV4-1 | NA | few | TGCGCCAGCAGCCGAGGAGGGAGGCTGAACACTGAAGCTTTCTTT | CASSRGGRLNTEAFF
TRBJ1-2 | TRBV28 | NA | NA | TGTGCCAGCAGGACCCCGGGTTGGGCGGGTGGCTACACCTTC | CASRTPGWAGGYTF
TRBJ1-2 | TRBV20-1 | NA | NA | TGCAGTGCTAGGGAGGGGCAAGGCTACACCTTC | CSAREGQGYTF
TRBJ2-3 | TRBV6-5 | TRBD1 | NA | TGTGCCAGCAGCCTGGACAGGAACACAGATACGCAGTATTTT | CASSLDRNTDTQYF
TRBJ2-1 | TRBV6-6 | NA | NA | TGTGCCAGCAGTCTCCAGGACTTCCCCTACAATGAGCAGTTCTTC | CASSLQDFPYNEQFF
TRBJ1-5 | TRBV24-1 | TRBD1 | NA | TGTGCCACCAGTCCGGGACAGGGAGTGGCCTATAGCAATCAGCCCCAGCATTTT | CATSPGQGVAYSNQPQHF
TRBJ1-2 | TRBV9 | NA | NA | TGTGCCAGCAGCAACGGGGTTAACTATGGCTACACCTTC | CASSNGVNYGYTF
TRBJ1-2 | TRBV12-3/TRBV12-4 | NA | NA | TGTGCCAGCAGTTTAATCGGGGATGGCTACACCTTC | CASSLIGDGYTF
TRBJ1-6 | TRBV28 | NA | NA | TGTGCCAGCAGTTCCCAGGGTGCGGAAGGGGATTCACCCCTCCACTTT | CASSSQGAEGDSPLHF
TRBJ1-4 | TRBV27 | NA | many | TGTGCCAGCAGCAGGACCGGGCCCGAGGGTGAAAAACTGTTTTTT | CASSRTGPEGEKLFF